Detailed here is one T cell receptor beta chain. Its antigen is currently unknown. The method was immunoSEQ multiplex PCR; TCRdb's version includes in-frame clones alone and lacks a portion of them. This table holds approximately 2,000 clones, about 81% found once. Between the trimmed V and J ends, which lost 4 bases and 9 bases, there was a span of 10 bases. This CDR3 is 12 amino acids long. Per the germline V gene, CDR1 is SEHNR and CDR2 is FQNEAQ (reference sequence). The source of the sample is a study of hypomethylating agent response in myelodysplastic syndrome. For the study at large: Patients received azacitidine (about 70% of the 11) or decitabine (3 of 11). Responders were about six patients with complete response or hematologic improvement; roughly 5 were non-responders.

Study-wide points: Richness, rarefaction diversity and clonality did not change significantly after hypomethylating treatment.

The rearrangement uses TRBV7-9 and TRBJ2-1; D ambiguous. The clonotype comes from a human donor with myelodysplastic syndrome. The sample consisted of bone marrow, taken before or after starting hypomethylating agent treatment for myelodysplastic syndrome (not recorded which). This CDR3 reads CASSYGRFEQFF. CDR3 bases: TGTGCCAGCAGCTACGGGCGATTTGAGCAGTTCTTC.